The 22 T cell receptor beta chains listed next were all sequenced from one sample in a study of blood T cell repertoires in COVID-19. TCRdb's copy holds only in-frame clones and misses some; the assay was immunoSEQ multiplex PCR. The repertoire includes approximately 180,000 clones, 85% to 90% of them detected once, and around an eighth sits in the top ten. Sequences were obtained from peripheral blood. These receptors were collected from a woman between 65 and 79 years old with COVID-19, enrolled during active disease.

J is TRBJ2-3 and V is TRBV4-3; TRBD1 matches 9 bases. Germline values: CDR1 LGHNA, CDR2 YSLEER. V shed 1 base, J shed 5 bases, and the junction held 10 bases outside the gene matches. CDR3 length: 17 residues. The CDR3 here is CASSQVRLGTGIDTQYF. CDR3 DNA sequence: TGCGCCAGCAGCCAAGTTCGCCTAGGGACAGGGATAGATACGCAGTATTTT.

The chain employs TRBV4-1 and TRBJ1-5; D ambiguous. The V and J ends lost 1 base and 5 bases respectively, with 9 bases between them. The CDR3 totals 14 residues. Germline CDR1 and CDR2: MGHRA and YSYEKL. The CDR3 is CASSQAGFDQPQHF. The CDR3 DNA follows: TGCGCCAGCAGCCAAGCTGGCTTTGATCAGCCCCAGCATTTT.

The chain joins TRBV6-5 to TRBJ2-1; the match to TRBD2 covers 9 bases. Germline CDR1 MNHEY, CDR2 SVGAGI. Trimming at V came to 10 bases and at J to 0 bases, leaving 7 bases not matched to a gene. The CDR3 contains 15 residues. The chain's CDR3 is CATRLAVSSYNEQFF. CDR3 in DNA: TGTGCCACCCGACTAGCGGTTTCCTCCTACAATGAGCAGTTCTTC.

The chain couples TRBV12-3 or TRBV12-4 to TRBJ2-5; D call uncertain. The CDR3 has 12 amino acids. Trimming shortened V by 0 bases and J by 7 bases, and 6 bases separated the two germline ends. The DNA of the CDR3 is TGTGCCAGCAGTTTAGCGCCCGGGACCCAGTACTTC. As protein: CASSLAPGTQYF.

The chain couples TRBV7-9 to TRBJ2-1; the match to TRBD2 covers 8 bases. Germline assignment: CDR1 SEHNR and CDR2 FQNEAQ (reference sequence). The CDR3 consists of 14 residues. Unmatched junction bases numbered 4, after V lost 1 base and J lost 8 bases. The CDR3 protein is CASSLGLARDEQFF. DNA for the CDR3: TGTGCCAGCAGCTTAGGACTAGCGAGGGATGAGCAGTTCTTC.

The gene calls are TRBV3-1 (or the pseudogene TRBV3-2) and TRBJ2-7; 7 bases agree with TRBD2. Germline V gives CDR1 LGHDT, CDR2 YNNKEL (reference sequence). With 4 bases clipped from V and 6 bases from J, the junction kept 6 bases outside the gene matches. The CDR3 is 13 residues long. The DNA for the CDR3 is TGTGCCAGCAGCCTATTGCGGGAGTCCGAGCAGTACTTC. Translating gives CASSLLRESEQYF.

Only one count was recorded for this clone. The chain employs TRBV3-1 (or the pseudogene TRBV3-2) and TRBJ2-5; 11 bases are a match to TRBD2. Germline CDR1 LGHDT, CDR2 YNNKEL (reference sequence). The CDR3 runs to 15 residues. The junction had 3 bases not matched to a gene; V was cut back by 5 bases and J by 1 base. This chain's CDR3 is CASSGLAGGQETQYF. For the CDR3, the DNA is TGTGCCAGCAGCGGTCTAGCGGGAGGCCAAGAGACCCAGTACTTC.

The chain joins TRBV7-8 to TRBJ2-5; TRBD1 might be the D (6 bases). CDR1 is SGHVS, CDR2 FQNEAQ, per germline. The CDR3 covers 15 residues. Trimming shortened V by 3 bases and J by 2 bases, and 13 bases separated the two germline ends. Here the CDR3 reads CASSFTGLAQETQYF. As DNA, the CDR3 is TGTGCCAGCAGCTTTACAGGGCTCGCGCAAGAGACCCAGTACTTC.

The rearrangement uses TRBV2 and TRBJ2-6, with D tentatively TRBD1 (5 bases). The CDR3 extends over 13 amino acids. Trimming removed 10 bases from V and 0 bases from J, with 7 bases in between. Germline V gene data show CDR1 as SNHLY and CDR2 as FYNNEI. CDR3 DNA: TGTGCCACTACAGGCTCTGGGGCCAACGTCCTGACTTTC. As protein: CATTGSGANVLTF. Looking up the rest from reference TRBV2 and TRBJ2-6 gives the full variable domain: EPEVTQTPSHQVTQMGQEVILRCVPISNHLYFYWYRQILGQKVEFLVSFYNNEISEKSEIFDDQFSVERPDGSNFTLKIRSTKLEDSAMYFCATTGSGANVLTFGAGSRLTVL.

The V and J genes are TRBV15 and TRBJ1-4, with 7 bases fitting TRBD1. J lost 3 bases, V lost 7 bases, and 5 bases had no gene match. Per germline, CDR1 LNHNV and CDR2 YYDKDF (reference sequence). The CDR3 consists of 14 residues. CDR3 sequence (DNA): TGTGCCACCACCCGACAGGGCCCTAATGAAAAACTGTTTTTT. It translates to CATTRQGPNEKLFF.

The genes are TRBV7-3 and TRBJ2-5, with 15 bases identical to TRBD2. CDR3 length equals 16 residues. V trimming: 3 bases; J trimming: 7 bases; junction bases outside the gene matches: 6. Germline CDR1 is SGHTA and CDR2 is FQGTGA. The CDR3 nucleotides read TGTGCCAGCAGCTTGGATGCGGGACTAGCGGGAGGGACCCAGTACTTC. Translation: CASSLDAGLAGGTQYF.

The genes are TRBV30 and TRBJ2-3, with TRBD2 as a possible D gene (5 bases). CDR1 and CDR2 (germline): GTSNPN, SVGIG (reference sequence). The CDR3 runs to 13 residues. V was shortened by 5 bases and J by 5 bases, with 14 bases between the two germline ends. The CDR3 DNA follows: TGTGCCTGGGGGGAGCCCCGGGAAGATACGCAGTATTTT. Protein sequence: CAWGEPREDTQYF.

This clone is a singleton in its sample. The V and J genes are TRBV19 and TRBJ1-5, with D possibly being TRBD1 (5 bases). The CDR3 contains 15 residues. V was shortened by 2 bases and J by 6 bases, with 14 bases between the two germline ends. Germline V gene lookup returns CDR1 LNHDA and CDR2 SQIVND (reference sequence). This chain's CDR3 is CASSIRGGISQPQHF. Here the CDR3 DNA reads TGTGCCAGTAGTATAAGGGGAGGGATAAGTCAGCCCCAGCATTTT.

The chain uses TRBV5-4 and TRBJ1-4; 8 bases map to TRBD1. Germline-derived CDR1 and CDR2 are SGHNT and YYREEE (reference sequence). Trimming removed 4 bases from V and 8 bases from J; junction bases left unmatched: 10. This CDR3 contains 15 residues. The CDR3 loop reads CASSKDRGSGEKLFF. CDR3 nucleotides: TGTGCCAGCAGCAAAGACAGGGGATCGGGCGAAAAACTGTTTTTT.

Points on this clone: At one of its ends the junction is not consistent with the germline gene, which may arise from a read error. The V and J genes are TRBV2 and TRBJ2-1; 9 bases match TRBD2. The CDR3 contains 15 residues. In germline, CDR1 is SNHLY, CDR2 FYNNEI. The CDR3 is CASIETSGPYNEQFF. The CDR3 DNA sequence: TGTGCCAGCATTGAAACTAGCGGGCCTTACAATGAGCAGTTCTTC.

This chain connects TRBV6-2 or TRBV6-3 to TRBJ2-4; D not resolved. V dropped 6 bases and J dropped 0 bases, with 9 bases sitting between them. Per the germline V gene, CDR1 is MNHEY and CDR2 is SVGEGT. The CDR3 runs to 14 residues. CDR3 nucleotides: TGTGCCAGCAGCAAAGCCGTAGCCAAAAACATTCAGTACTTC. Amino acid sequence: CASSKAVAKNIQYF.

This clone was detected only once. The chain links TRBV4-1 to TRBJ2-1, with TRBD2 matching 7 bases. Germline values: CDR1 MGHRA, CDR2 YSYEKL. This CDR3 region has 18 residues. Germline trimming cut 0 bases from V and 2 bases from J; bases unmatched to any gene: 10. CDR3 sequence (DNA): TGCGCCAGCAGCCAAGATTACTGGCGGGAGAAGCCCTACAATGAGCAGTTCTTC. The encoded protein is CASSQDYWREKPYNEQFF.

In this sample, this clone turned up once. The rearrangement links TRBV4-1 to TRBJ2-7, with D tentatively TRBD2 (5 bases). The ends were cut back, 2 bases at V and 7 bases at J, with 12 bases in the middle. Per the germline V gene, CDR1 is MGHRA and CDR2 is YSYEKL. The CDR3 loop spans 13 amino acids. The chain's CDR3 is CASSQSHGREQYF. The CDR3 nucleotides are TGCGCCAGCAGCCAATCCCATGGGAGAGAGCAGTACTTC.

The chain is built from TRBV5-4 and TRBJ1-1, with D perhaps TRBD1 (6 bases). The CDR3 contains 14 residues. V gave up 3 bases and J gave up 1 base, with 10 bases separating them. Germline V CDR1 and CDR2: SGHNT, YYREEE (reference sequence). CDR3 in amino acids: CASSSGHRNTEAFF. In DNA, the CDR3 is TGTGCCAGCAGCTCGGGACATCGGAACACTGAAGCTTTCTTT.

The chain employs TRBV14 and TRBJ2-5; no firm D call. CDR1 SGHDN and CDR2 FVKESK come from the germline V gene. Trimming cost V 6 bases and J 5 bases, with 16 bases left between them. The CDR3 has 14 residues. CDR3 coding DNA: TGTGCCAGCAGTCCAATAGTGAGAACGGAGACCCAGTACTTC. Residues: CASSPIVRTETQYF.

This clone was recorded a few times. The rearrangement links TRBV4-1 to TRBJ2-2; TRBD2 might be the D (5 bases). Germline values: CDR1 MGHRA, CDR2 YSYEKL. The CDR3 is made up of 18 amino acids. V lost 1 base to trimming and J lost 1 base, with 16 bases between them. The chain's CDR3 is CASSQVWRTPKNTGELFF. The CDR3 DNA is TGCGCCAGCAGCCAAGTATGGAGGACCCCAAAGAACACCGGGGAGCTGTTTTTT.

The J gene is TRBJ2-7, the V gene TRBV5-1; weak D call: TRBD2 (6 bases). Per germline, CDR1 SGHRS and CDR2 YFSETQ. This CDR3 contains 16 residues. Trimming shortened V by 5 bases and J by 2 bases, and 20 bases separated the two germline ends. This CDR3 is CASSLPSTGLPYEQYF. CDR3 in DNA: TGCGCCAGCAGTCTCCCCAGCACGGGACTCCCCTACGAGCAGTACTTC.